Listed below are T cell receptor beta chains from one sample, sequenced in a study of T cell responses to AZD1222 COVID-19 vaccine. Sequencing used immunoSEQ multiplex PCR; TCRdb keeps in-frame clones, though not all of them. The sample holds about 120,000 clones; about 90% are singletons and the top ten take approximately 9.6%. The sample in question was peripheral blood, obtained on day 0 of AZD1222 vaccination. The receptors derive from an adult in good health. The CDR3 runs from the conserved cysteine through the conserved F or W. A D gene is named only where the DNA matches it firmly. Not every row has a clone size; where given, it reads once, few, many or a size class.

V: TRBV5-1
J: TRBJ2-3
D: TRBD2
size: -
CDR3: CASSAGLGVDTQYF
DNA: TGCGCCAGCAGTGCGGGACTAGGTGTAGATACGCAGTATTTT

V: TRBV7-3
J: TRBJ2-2
D: TRBD2
size: -
CDR3: CASSLGRLAGDTGELFF
DNA: TGTGCCAGCAGCTTAGGTCGGCTAGCGGGGGACACCGGGGAGCTGTTTTTT

V: TRBV7-3
J: TRBJ2-1
D: -
size: -
CDR3: CASSLFRGGYNEQFF
DNA: TGTGCCAGCAGCTTATTTAGGGGAGGATACAATGAGCAGTTCTTC

V: TRBV24-1
J: TRBJ1-5
D: TRBD1
size: -
CDR3: CATSLGTASNQPQHF
DNA: TGTGCCACCAGTCTCGGGACAGCAAGCAATCAGCCCCAGCATTTT

V: TRBV19
J: TRBJ1-1
D: -
size: -
CDR3: CASSRGGSTEAFF
DNA: TGTGCCAGTAGCAGGGGTGGGAGCACTGAAGCTTTCTTT

V: TRBV27
J: TRBJ1-3
D: TRBD1
size: once
CDR3: CASSPIQGAGSGNTIYF
DNA: TGTGCCAGCAGTCCAATCCAGGGGGCCGGCTCTGGAAACACCATATATTTT

V: TRBV25-1
J: TRBJ1-6
D: -
size: once
CDR3: CASSEFHRVGYNSPLHF
DNA: TGTGCCAGCAGTGAATTTCACAGGGTCGGCTATAATTCACCCCTCCACTTT

V: TRBV7-2
J: TRBJ2-1
D: TRBD2
size: -
CDR3: CASSLVFGLADYNEQFF
DNA: TGTGCCAGCAGCTTAGTCTTCGGACTAGCGGATTACAATGAGCAGTTCTTC

V: TRBV7-9
J: TRBJ1-2
D: -
size: once
CDR3: CASSTFSGSANYGYTF
DNA: TGTGCCAGCAGCACATTTTCAGGTTCCGCTAACTATGGCTACACCTTC

V: TRBV19
J: TRBJ2-4
D: -
size: -
CDR3: CASSIDLGTTNIQYF
DNA: TGTGCCAGTAGTATAGATCTCGGGACGACAAACATTCAGTACTTC

V: TRBV4-2
J: TRBJ2-3
D: -
size: once
CDR3: CASSHRVPQDTQYF
DNA: TGTGCCAGCAGCCACCGGGTCCCGCAAGATACGCAGTATTTT

V: TRBV24-1
J: TRBJ1-2
D: TRBD1
size: few
CDR3: CATSDTDRGSGYTF
DNA: TGTGCCACCAGTGATACTGACAGGGGTAGTGGCTACACCTTC

V: TRBV11-2
J: TRBJ2-7
D: -
size: few
CDR3: CASSFGGSYEQYF
DNA: TGTGCCAGCAGCTTCGGGGGATCCTACGAGCAGTACTTC

V: TRBV29-1
J: TRBJ1-2
D: -
size: -
CDR3: CSVEEGQEGGYTF
DNA: TGCAGCGTTGAAGAAGGTCAAGAGGGAGGCTACACCTTC

V: TRBV12-3/TRBV12-4
J: TRBJ1-2
D: TRBD1
size: -
CDR3: CASRTGFYGYTF
DNA: TGTGCCAGCAGGACAGGGTTCTATGGCTACACCTTC

V: TRBV7-9
J: TRBJ2-7
D: TRBD1
size: -
CDR3: CASSLAVAGGRYEQYF
DNA: TGTGCCAGCAGCTTAGCGGTGGCAGGGGGCAGGTACGAGCAGTACTTC

V: TRBV19
J: TRBJ1-2
D: -
size: -
CDR3: CASSPLGDYGYTF
DNA: TGTGCCAGTAGTCCTCTGGGGGACTATGGCTACACCTTC

V: TRBV27
J: TRBJ1-2
D: TRBD1
size: -
CDR3: CASRTGTGGGYGYTF
DNA: TGTGCCAGCAGGACCGGGACAGGGGGCGGCTATGGCTACACCTTC

V: TRBV6-5
J: TRBJ1-3
D: -
size: once
CDR3: CASSFVWEGSRNTIYF
DNA: TGTGCCAGCAGTTTTGTGTGGGAGGGTTCAAGAAACACCATATATTTT

V: TRBV7-9
J: TRBJ1-1
D: -
size: -
CDR3: CASSALAHTNTEAFF
DNA: TGTGCCAGCAGCGCTCTCGCGCACACCAACACTGAAGCTTTCTTT

V: TRBV27
J: TRBJ2-3
D: TRBD1
size: -
CDR3: CASSLDRAVFSSTDTQYF
DNA: TGTGCCAGCAGTTTAGACAGGGCCGTCTTCTCTAGCACAGATACGCAGTATTTT

V: TRBV12-3/TRBV12-4
J: TRBJ1-2
D: -
size: -
CDR3: CASRTTVNYGYTF
DNA: TGTGCCAGCAGGACGACAGTTAACTATGGCTACACCTTC

V: TRBV7-2
J: TRBJ1-4
D: TRBD1
size: -
CDR3: CASSLMDRANEKLFF
DNA: TGTGCCAGCAGCTTAATGGACAGGGCTAATGAAAAACTGTTTTTT

V: TRBV6-1
J: TRBJ1-1
D: -
size: -
CDR3: CASSEGGAGTEAFF
DNA: TGTGCCAGCAGTGAAGGGGGGGCTGGAACTGAAGCTTTCTTT

V: TRBV19
J: TRBJ2-5
D: -
size: -
CDR3: CATGRQHQETQYF
DNA: TGTGCCACCGGCAGACAGCACCAAGAGACCCAGTACTTC

V: TRBV7-6
J: TRBJ2-1
D: TRBD2
size: -
CDR3: CASSSTSGTVYNEQFF
DNA: TGTGCCAGCAGCTCGACTAGCGGGACTGTCTACAATGAGCAGTTCTTC

V: TRBV7-9
J: TRBJ1-1
D: -
size: -
CDR3: CASSLRTGNTEAFF
DNA: TGTGCCAGCAGCTTGAGAACAGGTAACACTGAAGCTTTCTTT

V: TRBV7-2
J: TRBJ1-1
D: -
size: -
CDR3: CASSLWGNTEAFF
DNA: TGTGCCAGCAGCTTATGGGGGAACACTGAAGCTTTCTTT

V: TRBV6-2/TRBV6-3
J: TRBJ1-5
D: -
size: once
CDR3: CASSYRDQPQHF
DNA: TGTGCCAGCAGTTACCGGGATCAGCCCCAGCATTTT

V: TRBV7-3
J: TRBJ1-1
D: -
size: once
CDR3: CASSFSPTGGTEAFF
DNA: TGTGCCAGCAGCTTTTCGCCCACTGGGGGTACTGAAGCTTTCTTT

V: TRBV6-2/TRBV6-3
J: TRBJ2-3
D: -
size: -
CDR3: CASSSHTHTGTDTQYF
DNA: TGTGCCAGCAGTAGCCACACACACACCGGCACAGATACGCAGTATTTT

V: TRBV6-5
J: TRBJ1-6
D: TRBD1
size: -
CDR3: CASSYGDRLNSPLHF
DNA: TGTGCCAGCAGTTACGGGGACAGGCTTAATTCACCCCTCCACTTT

V: TRBV11-1
J: TRBJ1-2
D: -
size: -
CDR3: CASSLAWQEGYTF
DNA: TGTGCCAGCAGCTTAGCGTGGCAGGAGGGCTACACCTTC

V: TRBV19
J: TRBJ1-2
D: TRBD1
size: few
CDR3: CASRGDRGFCGYTF
DNA: TGTGCCAGTAGGGGGGACAGGGGATTTTGTGGCTACACCTTC

V: TRBV9
J: TRBJ1-3
D: -
size: -
CDR3: CASSTGEGLGNTIYF
DNA: TGTGCCAGCAGCACCGGCGAAGGTCTCGGAAACACCATATATTTT

V: TRBV7-6
J: TRBJ1-1
D: -
size: -
CDR3: CASSLRHYQGTEAFF
DNA: TGTGCCAGCAGCTTACGACATTACCAAGGAACTGAAGCTTTCTTT

V: TRBV21-1
J: TRBJ2-6
D: -
size: -
CDR3: CASSPPGGRGSGANVLTF
DNA: TGTGCCAGCAGCCCCCCGGGGGGCAGGGGAAGTGGGGCCAACGTCCTGACTTTC

V: TRBV6-1
J: TRBJ1-2
D: -
size: few
CDR3: CASSEGMRYGYTF
DNA: TGTGCCAGCAGTGAAGGGATGCGTTATGGCTACACCTTC

V: TRBV12-3/TRBV12-4
J: TRBJ1-2
D: -
size: -
CDR3: CASSADNYGYTF
DNA: TGTGCCAGCAGTGCAGATAACTATGGCTACACCTTC

V: TRBV7-6
J: TRBJ1-2
D: TRBD1
size: -
CDR3: CASSAQPTGYYGYTF
DNA: TGTGCCAGCAGCGCCCAGCCGACAGGGTACTATGGCTACACCTTC

V: TRBV19
J: TRBJ2-7
D: -
size: -
CDR3: CASSRRATATTYEQYF
DNA: TGTGCCAGTAGCCGAAGGGCGACAGCAACTACCTACGAGCAGTACTTC

V: TRBV5-6
J: TRBJ2-1
D: TRBD1
size: -
CDR3: CATTPLGQGTGHNEQFF
DNA: TGTGCTACCACCCCCCTAGGACAGGGGACAGGGCACAATGAGCAGTTCTTC

V: TRBV4-2
J: TRBJ2-1
D: -
size: -
CDR3: CASSQGAMAAGISYNEQFF
DNA: TGTGCCAGCAGCCAAGGCGCTATGGCGGCGGGGATTTCCTACAATGAGCAGTTCTTC

V: TRBV7-8
J: TRBJ2-7
D: TRBD2
size: -
CDR3: CASSLSFGEGYEQYF
DNA: TGTGCCAGCAGCTTAAGTTTTGGGGAGGGCTACGAGCAGTACTTC

V: TRBV28
J: TRBJ2-3
D: -
size: few
CDR3: CASSTPSGHTDTQYF
DNA: TGTGCCAGCAGTACCCCGTCGGGACACACAGATACGCAGTATTTT

V: TRBV19
J: TRBJ1-5
D: TRBD1
size: -
CDR3: CASMGTGGSNQPQHF
DNA: TGTGCCAGTATGGGGACAGGGGGAAGCAATCAGCCCCAGCATTTT

V: TRBV2
J: TRBJ1-6
D: TRBD1
size: -
CDR3: CASRTGGNSPLHF
DNA: TGTGCCAGCAGGACAGGGGGCAATTCACCCCTCCACTTT

V: TRBV9
J: TRBJ1-2
D: -
size: -
CDR3: CASSVAPDIYGYTF
DNA: TGTGCCAGCAGCGTAGCCCCGGACATCTATGGCTACACCTTC

V: TRBV19
J: TRBJ2-3
D: -
size: once
CDR3: CASSNRGSSTDTQYF
DNA: TGTGCCAGTAGTAATCGGGGTAGCAGCACAGATACGCAGTATTTT

V: TRBV5-1
J: TRBJ1-5
D: TRBD1
size: -
CDR3: CASSSGTGLQPQHF
DNA: TGCGCCAGCAGCTCCGGGACAGGGCTTCAGCCCCAGCATTTT

V: TRBV7-9
J: TRBJ1-2
D: -
size: -
CDR3: CASSSGGTGYTF
DNA: TGTGCCAGCAGCTCCGGTGGGACTGGCTACACCTTC

V: TRBV28
J: TRBJ1-2
D: TRBD1
size: few
CDR3: CASSPPRDRKANYGYTF
DNA: TGTGCCAGCAGTCCTCCGAGGGACAGAAAAGCTAACTATGGCTACACCTTC